This T cell receptor (delta chain) was captured by sequencing in a study of γδ T cells in repeated Plasmodium falciparum infection. In the study overall: Malaria-naive adults were infected with P. falciparum NF54 four times over roughly 640 days. Some Malian samples span acute malaria episodes; others come from no-transmission periods.

Germline loops: CDR1 TSWWSYY, CDR2 QGS. V was clipped by 2 bases and J by 3 bases; unmatched bases: 17. The CDR3 totals 19 residues. This clone was counted ten times or more. Antigen specificity is unknown. A read error likely explains why the TCRdb protein, taken from a much larger clone, differs from this DNA's translation at residue 14; the protein shown is translated from the DNA. Flow sorting of PBMC yielded separate Vgamma9/Vdelta2+ and Vdelta2-negative gammadelta T cell populations for bulk repertoire analysis. Both TRG and TRD chains were sequenced from each sorted sample. TCRdb re-processed the multiplex PCR reads using CATT. The repertoire holds around 50,000 delta-chain clones, with 1.7% as singletons. Study-level findings and limits: Repeated controlled infections reportedly drove waves of new clonotype selection in Vdelta2-negative, mostly Vdelta1+, gammadelta repertoires.

The chain combines TRDV1 with TRDJ1, with 8 bases fitting TRDD3. No J gene was available from TCRdb, and it was assigned here by a germline match of the DNA. The sequencing input was gamma-delta T cells from blood. This receptor was obtained from a pool of human donors (malaria-infected and uninfected, not separated). This CDR3 is CALGEMVLRFAGGADKLIF. The CDR3 nucleotides are TGTGCTCTTGGGGAAATGGTCCTACGGTTCGCTGGGGGAGCCGATAAACTCATCTTT.